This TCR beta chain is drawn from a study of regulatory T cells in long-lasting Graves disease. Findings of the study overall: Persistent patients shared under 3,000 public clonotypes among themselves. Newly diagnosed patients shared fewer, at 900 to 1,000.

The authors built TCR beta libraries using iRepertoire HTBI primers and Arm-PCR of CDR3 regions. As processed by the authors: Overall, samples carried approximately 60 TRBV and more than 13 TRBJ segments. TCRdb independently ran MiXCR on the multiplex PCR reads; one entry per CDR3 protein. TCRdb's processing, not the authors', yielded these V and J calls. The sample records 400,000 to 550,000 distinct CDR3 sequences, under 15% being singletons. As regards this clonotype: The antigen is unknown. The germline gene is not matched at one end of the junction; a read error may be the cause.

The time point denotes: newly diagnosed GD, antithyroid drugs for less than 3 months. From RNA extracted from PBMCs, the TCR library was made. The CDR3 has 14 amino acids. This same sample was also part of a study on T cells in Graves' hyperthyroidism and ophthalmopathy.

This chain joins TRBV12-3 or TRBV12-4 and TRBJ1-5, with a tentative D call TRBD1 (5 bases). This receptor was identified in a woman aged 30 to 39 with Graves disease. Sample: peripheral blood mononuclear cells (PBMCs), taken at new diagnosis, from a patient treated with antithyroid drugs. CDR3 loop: CASSFRGSNQLQHF. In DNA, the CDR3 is TGTGCCAGCAGTTTTAGGGGCTCGAATCAGCTCCAGCATTTT.